This T cell receptor beta chain was found in a study of identifying expanded T cells in peripheral blood. With regard to this clone: The antigen remains undetermined.

The CDR3 totals 16 residues. Germline V gene lookup returns CDR1 MRHNA and CDR2 SNTAGT. The V and J ends lost 4 bases and 3 bases, in that order; junction bases with no gene match: 8. Collection occurred without any documented infections or immune events in donors. Study-level findings and limits: Differentially abundant clones: roughly 1.2 between replicates, 16.4 at about 13 days, 19 at four. Variance in clone template counts between roughly 2-week samples significantly increased with total template count across all healthy donors.

Sequencing used immunoSEQ multiplex PCR; TCRdb keeps in-frame clones, though not all of them. The sample carries 70,000 to 95,000 clones, around nine tenths recorded once. Sequencing input: blood. The genes are TRBV6-4 and TRBJ2-1; TRBD2 matches at 8 bases. The clonotype originates from a person aged 18 to 75 in good health. The DNA of the CDR3 is TGTGCCAGCAGTGGCTCGGGCGGGGGGCTCTACAATGAGCAGTTCTTC. Protein sequence: CASSGSGGGLYNEQFF.